This entry is about one T cell receptor (beta chain). Its cognate antigen has yet to be identified. Per-base qualities were not stored, and no clone one base away is much larger. The cohort comprised 550 to 700 healthy bone marrow donors. All cohort members were sampled while nominally healthy, although unrecorded immune exposures were likely present. The donor tested CMV seronegative, placing the donor among the approximately 360 seronegative members of the cohort. A peripheral blood sample was collected from each donor, and TCR beta sequencing was performed on peripheral blood mononuclear cells. The Qiagen DNeasy Blood Extraction Kit was used to extract genomic DNA from the blood cell samples. The data stem from a study of cytomegalovirus exposure and HLA in healthy donors (TCRdb year 2017). Some background on the complete study: An earlier analysis of a few hundred of the donors reported 250 to 350 Gb of sequence data and 117 million unique TCR beta sequences obtained from 150 million to 200 million T cells. An early release that covered several hundred HLA-typed donors contained about 300 gigabases of sequencing data and 75 million to 100 million unique TCR sequences. Among the roughly 400 genotyped donors, 75% to 90% belonged to the genetic ancestry cluster associated with self-reported Caucasian donors. The study aimed to test whether cataloging public T cell receptors could reveal signatures of past pathogen exposure. The T cell repertoires of roughly 660 subjects were profiled by immunosequencing and related to cytomegalovirus serostatus. In addition to the first cohort of roughly 670 subjects, a separate validation cohort of approximately 130 different subjects was used. To predict cytomegalovirus infection status, the study brought together high-throughput TCR immunosequencing, statistical association of individual TCRs with disease status, and machine learning. To study patterns of TCR occurrence, a later analysis re-analyzed previously published TCR beta repertoires from just over 650 donors and added high-resolution HLA genotyping. Rather than using new phenotypic data, the later analysis identified candidate immune exposures from TCR beta sequences and from how often those sequences occurred across donors. An earlier analysis of fewer than 750 of the donors used high-throughput TCR beta sequencing to judge whether each TCR beta V gene segment behaved as functional or pseudogenic. Alongside the repertoire data, information on donor age, sex, ethnicity and CMV serostatus was compiled. In a later genetic analysis, genome-wide SNP genotypes for 398 of the 666 donors were used, and that subset was treated as a discovery cohort. All discovery cohort repertoires had been generated using a single sequencing platform. Both class I and class II loci were covered by HLA typing, at four-digit resolution. The number of donors typed differed by locus, with roughly 629-640 for A, B, C, DRB1 and DQB1, around 500 for DQA1, 600 to 610 for DPA1, and some 440 for DPB1. A handful of DR-DQ haplotypes were handled as single units for association and clustering because linkage in the cohort was strong. On average, around 240,000 unique TCR beta nucleotide sequences were sequenced per donor among about 400 genotyped donors of the cohort, with about 19% of those sequences being non-productive. Overall study results and their limits: In a later analysis, several top co-occurrence clusters were reported to appear linked to parvovirus B19, influenza, CMV and Epstein-Barr virus. Compared with the roughly 720-donor mean, donors in an Asian-associated ancestry cluster had fewer N-insertions in productive TCRs, according to a later genetic analysis. A group of highly shared sequence variants was considered likely to be a technical artifact of the sequencing pipeline. A further reported finding was that TCR beta sequences accurately predicted the HLA-A and HLA-B alleles for most subjects in the first cohort. Three of the identified cytomegalovirus-associated TCR beta chains were confirmed in vitro to be specific for cytomegalovirus antigens. At a false discovery rate of 0.05, a later analysis linked roughly 17,000 TCR beta sequences to specific HLA alleles. In this cohort, only TCR beta chains were sequenced, and detectable features were limited by the absence of alpha or paired-chain data. An association between a missense DCLRE1C variant and V-gene and J-gene trimming of TCR beta chains was found in a later genetic analysis and replicated in an independent cohort. In both the original and validation cohorts, the classifier was reported to diagnose cytomegalovirus status with high specificity and sensitivity. Immune exposure information for the cohort was limited to CMV serostatus. Linkage disequilibrium might explain the correlated functional status among segregating V segments, but an unknown experimental factor could not be ruled out. Roughly uniform sequencing depth across donors was assumed in presence/absence analyses, although this assumption may not hold. A later analysis found that most CMV-associated TCR beta chains appeared HLA-restricted, with HLA associations seemingly driven largely by CMV exposure. Compared with equally common non-associated chains, HLA-associated TCR beta chains in a later analysis were more clonally expanded and had lower generation probabilities. According to the authors, the approach could potentially be generalized to other disease states and immunological phenotypes. Some IMGT-functional V segments, including TRBV6-2 and TRBV6-3, could not be told apart with the 87-base-pair reads, so those segments were excluded. The earlier analysis of approximately 540 of the donors excluded some 16 rarely observed V segments, including chromosome 9 orphons, because counts were too low. The study listed 164 TCR beta chains as associated with cytomegalovirus. Broadly in line with IMGT annotations, most TCR beta V segments showed up in productive rearrangements about 87% or about 30% of the time in an earlier analysis of some 590 of the donors. Because HLA typing was missing for some donors at each locus, association tests included only the typed subset. Across donors, most TCR sequences were observed very rarely, whereas some public TCRs were present in many individuals. When HLA alleles, especially DR and DQ, strongly co-occurred, TCR associations were difficult to assign to individual alleles. In a later analysis, the rate of TCR association differed among HLA loci, with DRB1 alleles having the most associated TCRs and HLA-C alleles having the fewest.

Including the terminal cysteine and phenylalanine, the CDR3 comprises 16 residues. Only the CDR3 DNA is retained, 48 bases long and in frame from the first base. The V end loses 2 bases and the J end loses 4 bases, and a stretch of 16 bases separates them. The germline V gene gives CDR1 as SGHTS and CDR2 as YDEGEE. Library preparation used the immunoSEQ multiplex PCR assay. For the multiplex PCR, a mixture combining 60 forward primers for TCR Vbeta segments and 13 reverse primers for TCR Jbeta segments was used. The CDR3 region of rearranged TCR beta genes was amplified from genomic DNA by a multiplex PCR assay. The amplified TCR beta libraries were sequenced on the Illumina HiSeq System as 87-base-pair reads. The authors' pipeline ran thus. Across the roughly 670 repertoires, a later analysis counted about 81 million unique TCR beta chains, 8.5 million to 12 million of which were shared by at least two donors. To remove PCR and sequencing errors, raw reads were error-corrected and collapsed into unique sequences using a nearest-neighbor algorithm that merged closely related sequences. V, D and J gene segments were assigned by aligning CDR3 sequences to IMGT reference sequences. For a sequence to be retained, a match of at least six nucleotides to both a V gene segment and a J gene segment was required. Rearrangements were classified as productive when the CDR3 lacked stop codons and remained in frame with V and J, and all other rearrangements were classified as non-productive. CDR3 was defined according to IMGT convention as the region running from the second conserved V-encoded cysteine to the conserved J-encoded phenylalanine. In an earlier analysis of 587 of the donors, sequences lacking an unambiguous match to a single V gene segment were excluded. An earlier analysis of 500 to 700 of the donors classified V segments as functional when productive rearrangements were above 56.7% and as segregating when the standard deviation between donors was above 5%. A statistical classification framework was built to diagnose cytomegalovirus status from the catalog of TCR beta chain sequences. A later analysis assigned V and J genes by comparing TCR nucleotide sequences with IMGT/GENE-DB human TR gene sequences. In a later analysis, CDR3 sequences and most-parsimonious VDJ recombination scenarios were assigned using the TCRdist pipeline. A later analysis defined each TCR beta chain by its CDR3 amino acid sequence plus V-gene family, and excluded reads lacking a unique V-gene family. As a way to deal with suspected cross-contamination and a sequencing artifact, a later analysis dropped 640 or so nucleotide sequences that were highly shared and had low generation probability. In a later analysis, a clonal expansion index for each public chain was calculated from normalized within-repertoire ranks of inferred template counts. Generation probabilities in a later analysis came from a VDJ recombination model fitted to out-of-frame rearrangements, and those results were checked against IGoR. A later analysis scored TCR-TCR, TCR-HLA and TCR-CMV co-occurrence with hypergeometric tests, applying a repertoire-size bias correction to TCR pairs. In a later analysis, false discovery rates were estimated by permuting HLA or CMV assignments 20 times. In a later analysis, co-occurring TCRs were grouped using DBSCAN, with TCRdist sequence similarity added in when clustering inside HLA-allele-positive subsets. Co-occurrence clustering excluded repertoires with fewer than 30,000 or more than 120,000 public chains, plus five with anomalous nucleotide sharing. TCRdb took this table from immuneACCESS and kept in-frame rearrangements with V and J called. Such tables lack part of the clones; where checked against another copy, unresolved V genes explain under half of the gap, and the rest is unexplained. The DNA was the basis for D and trimming; V, J and clone size are from that table. This sample comprises 200,000 to 250,000 clones, approximately 84% of them detected only once. Around 0.57% of the sample rests with the top ten.

The V and J segments used are TRBV5-8 and TRBJ1-3, with TRBD1 tentatively as D gene (5 bases match). This receptor was obtained from a woman in her thirties or forties in good health and CMV-seronegative. Sequencing was performed on PBMCs. The CDR3 reads CASSFIVGRVGNTIYF. The DNA sequence follows: TGTGCCAGCAGCTTTATCGTGGGGCGCGTAGGAAACACCATATATTTT.